The rows below give T cell receptor beta chains drawn from one sample of a study of early T cells in non-severe SARS-CoV-2 infection. TCRdb reprocessed the 5' RACE reads via MiXCR and lists one record per CDR3 protein. The sample lists tens of thousands of distinct CDR3 sequences; 13% were seen once. The sample consisted of whole blood, taken at baseline. Receptors originate from an adult who was a healthcare worker with PCR-confirmed SARS-CoV-2 infection or an uninfected control (not recorded which). CDR3s leave out the opening cysteine and the closing phenylalanine or tryptophan.

V	J	CDR3
TRBV10-2	TRBJ1-4	ASSRNRGNNEKLF
TRBV24-1	TRBJ2-3	ATSDLDPGQGHTDTQY
TRBV4-3	TRBJ2-7	ASSQSRTSGSRGEQY
TRBV20-1	TRBJ1-1	SARTGGGTEAF
TRBV12-3/TRBV12-4	TRBJ2-1	ASSPGDDSAEQF
TRBV18	TRBJ2-5	ASSPPDGFQETQY
TRBV27	TRBJ2-3	ASSRIRDTSTDTQY
TRBV28	TRBJ2-1	ASSEFNEQF
TRBV11-2	TRBJ2-7	ASSLEVTKIEQY
TRBV4-1	TRBJ1-4	ASSQAVSGREKLF
TRBV5-6	TRBJ2-3	ASSLDRTGEGDTQY
TRBV11-2	TRBJ1-5	ASSPSGGHLNQPQH
TRBV12-3/TRBV12-4	TRBJ2-1	ASSLGTPYNEQF
TRBV6-1	TRBJ2-3	ASRRTGGEHTQY
TRBV27	TRBJ1-4	ASRPGQVAEKLF
TRBV27	TRBJ1-2	ASSHASNYGYT
TRBV28	TRBJ2-7	ASRIQPYEQY
TRBV5-4	TRBJ1-2	ASSFWWGKGTGSDYGYT
TRBV7-6	TRBJ2-1	ASSLLAGVEQF
TRBV4-2	TRBJ1-2	ASSQDMAGGYT
TRBV6-1	TRBJ2-2	ASSVMGGLATGELF
TRBV9	TRBJ2-2	ASSVAPAAGELF
TRBV27	TRBJ2-1	ASSYPLGNEQF
TRBV29-1	TRBJ2-7	SAGLADSYEQY
TRBV25-1	TRBJ2-1	ASSEHRGSSYNEQF
TRBV4-2	TRBJ2-7	ASSQDLWTGGYEQY
TRBV4-1	TRBJ2-7	ASSQGFAAGGSYEQY
TRBV19	TRBJ2-2	ASGGTSNTGELF